These T cell receptor beta chains were read from a single sample in a study of T cells after yellow fever vaccination. TCRdb re-called the 5' RACE reads through MiXCR, storing one row per CDR3 protein. The sample contains some 110,000 distinct CDR3 sequences, roughly 7.2% of which appear only once. This sample comprised CD4+ T cells sorted from PBMCs, obtained around 45 days after the first yellow fever vaccination. These TCRs come from a man aged 18 to 29 who received the YFV17D yellow fever vaccine. The CDR3 runs from the conserved cysteine through the conserved F or W. Each record gives: D gene, clone size, V gene, J gene, CDR3 protein, CDR3 DNA. A D gene is named only where the DNA matches it firmly. Expanded clones get a size class; other rows say once, few or many, or leave the size out.

TRBD2	many	TRBV4-2	TRBJ2-3	CASSQDPSGGATDTQYF	TGTGCCAGCAGCCAAGATCCCAGCGGGGGGGCCACAGATACGCAGTATTTT
NA	many	TRBV7-6	TRBJ1-3	CASSFGQGRTGNTIYF	TGTGCCAGCAGCTTTGGGCAGGGAAGGACTGGAAACACCATATATTTT
NA	few	TRBV23-1	TRBJ1-6	CANQTEPNSPLHF	TGCGCCAATCAAACTGAGCCAAATTCACCCCTCCACTTT
TRBD2	NA	TRBV6-5	TRBJ2-5	CASSYTAGGWETQYF	TGTGCCAGCAGTTACACTGCGGGAGGATGGGAGACCCAGTACTTC
NA	many	TRBV4-1	TRBJ2-1	CASSQTGASSYNEQFF	TGCGCCAGCAGCCAGACCGGGGCGAGCTCCTACAATGAGCAGTTCTTC
NA	many	TRBV5-1	TRBJ2-7	CASSSEGATTGEQYF	TGCGCCAGCAGCTCCGAAGGGGCCACTACGGGGGAGCAGTACTTC
TRBD2	many	TRBV4-3	TRBJ2-2	CASSRGGWDTGELFF	TGCGCCAGCAGCCGGGGGGGATGGGACACCGGGGAGCTGTTTTTT
NA	NA	TRBV6-5	TRBJ1-3	CASSYSMDSSGNTIYF	TGTGCCAGCAGTTACTCGATGGACAGCTCTGGAAACACCATATATTTT
TRBD2	NA	TRBV5-1	TRBJ2-3	CASSKASGGRADTQYF	TGCGCCAGCAGCAAGGCTAGCGGGGGGAGGGCAGATACGCAGTATTTT
NA	many	TRBV7-3	TRBJ2-6	CASSPGQSGANVLTF	TGTGCCAGCAGCCCCGGACAGTCTGGGGCCAACGTCCTGACTTTC
NA	many	TRBV10-3	TRBJ1-3	CAIRGPDKAGNTIYF	TGTGCCATCAGGGGCCCCGACAAAGCTGGAAACACCATATATTTT
NA	few	TRBV12-3/TRBV12-4	TRBJ1-2	CASSPKTETYGYTF	TGTGCCAGCAGTCCCAAGACAGAAACCTATGGCTACACCTTC
TRBD1	NA	TRBV5-1	TRBJ2-1	CASTPGQGLSSYNEQFF	TGCGCCAGCACCCCGGGACAGGGACTGAGCTCCTACAATGAGCAGTTCTTC
TRBD1	many	TRBV4-1	TRBJ1-5	CASSQDRDSSDNQPQHF	TGCGCCAGCAGCCAAGATCGGGACAGCTCCGATAATCAGCCCCAGCATTTT
NA	many	TRBV12-3/TRBV12-4	TRBJ2-3	CASSPQEARAQYF	TGTGCCAGCAGTCCTCAGGAGGCCAGGGCGCAGTATTTT
NA	many	TRBV18	TRBJ1-3	CASSPGEKNTIYF	TGTGCCAGCTCACCGGGAGAAAAAAACACCATATATTTT
NA	many	TRBV11-2	TRBJ2-5	CASSFYRGEETQYF	TGTGCCAGCAGCTTTTATAGGGGCGAAGAGACCCAGTACTTC
NA	NA	TRBV5-6	TRBJ2-1	CASSLGLDPPYEQFF	TGTGCCAGCAGCCTGGGACTCGACCCCCCCTATGAGCAGTTCTTC
NA	many	TRBV29-1	TRBJ1-1	CSVEVGSGNTEAFF	TGCAGCGTTGAAGTTGGCAGTGGGAACACTGAAGCTTTCTTT
TRBD2	many	TRBV29-1	TRBJ2-3	CSAGTSGTDTQYF	TGCAGCGCCGGGACTAGCGGCACAGATACGCAGTATTTT
NA	many	TRBV12-3/TRBV12-4	TRBJ1-1	CASSLVEAFF	TGTGCCAGCAGTTTGGTTGAAGCTTTCTTT
NA	many	TRBV12-3/TRBV12-4	TRBJ2-5	CASSLNSGGQYF	TGTGCCAGCAGTTTAAACTCAGGCGGCCAGTACTTC
NA	many	TRBV4-2	TRBJ2-3	CASSQEPLDPQYF	TGTGCCAGCAGCCAAGAGCCACTCGACCCGCAGTATTTT
NA	few	TRBV18	TRBJ2-5	CASSPNVETQYF	TGTGCCAGCTCACCAAACGTGGAGACCCAGTACTTC
NA	many	TRBV7-2	TRBJ1-5	CASSLTGTNNQPQHF	TGTGCCAGCAGCCTCACCGGGACAAACAATCAGCCCCAGCATTTT
NA	many	TRBV18	TRBJ1-6	CASSNLVGRTYNSPLHF	TGTGCCAGCTCAAATCTAGTGGGGAGGACCTATAATTCACCCCTCCACTTT
NA	many	TRBV27	TRBJ1-6	CASSHTQDSPLHF	TGTGCCAGCAGTCACACACAGGATTCACCCCTCCACTTT
NA	few	TRBV4-2	TRBJ1-6	CASSERGGSYNSPLHF	TGTGCCAGCAGTGAGCGGGGTGGCTCCTATAATTCACCCCTCCACTTT
NA	NA	TRBV4-1	TRBJ1-5	CASSLLREHGQPQHF	TGCGCCAGCAGCCTCCTGCGAGAACATGGGCAGCCCCAGCATTTT
NA	few	TRBV5-1	TRBJ2-3	CASRLEGQSTDTQYF	TGCGCCAGCAGATTGGAAGGCCAAAGCACAGATACGCAGTATTTT
NA	many	TRBV7-8	TRBJ1-1	CASSFSPERTGNTEAFF	TGTGCCAGCAGCTTCTCACCCGAACGGACGGGGAACACTGAAGCTTTCTTT
TRBD2	NA	TRBV11-2	TRBJ2-7	CASSSIAGGLYEQYF	TGTGCCAGCAGCTCAATAGCGGGGGGTCTCTACGAGCAGTACTTC
TRBD2	few	TRBV5-1	TRBJ2-3	CASSLTASGEPTDTQYF	TGCGCCAGCAGCTTGACTGCTAGCGGGGAACCAACAGATACGCAGTATTTT
NA	NA	TRBV5-1	TRBJ1-1	CASSPLPNTEAFF	TGCGCCAGCAGCCCTCTTCCCAACACTGAAGCTTTCTTT
TRBD1	many	TRBV29-1	TRBJ2-5	CSVGGQGQTQYF	TGCAGCGTTGGGGGACAGGGACAGACCCAGTACTTC
NA	many	TRBV5-1	TRBJ2-5	CASSLGAGTSQETQYF	TGCGCCAGCAGCTTGGGGGCGGGTACGAGTCAAGAGACCCAGTACTTC
NA	many	TRBV7-2	TRBJ2-7	CASSLSQRYEQYF	TGTGCCAGCAGCTTATCCCAGAGATACGAGCAGTACTTC
TRBD1	many	TRBV7-8	TRBJ2-5	CASSLVGTGQETQYF	TGTGCCAGCAGCTTAGTGGGGACAGGCCAAGAGACCCAGTACTTC
NA	many	TRBV3-1	TRBJ1-5	CASSQGDREVQPQHF	TGTGCCAGCAGCCAAGGGGATCGCGAGGTTCAGCCCCAGCATTTT
NA	many	TRBV7-6	TRBJ2-1	CASSPRQPPVEQFF	TGTGCCAGCAGCCCACGCCAGCCGCCTGTGGAGCAGTTCTTC
NA	many	TRBV7-2	TRBJ2-3	CASSTHTDTQYF	TGTGCCAGCAGCACTCACACAGATACGCAGTATTTT
NA	many	TRBV19	TRBJ2-5	CASSSRRASETQYF	TGTGCCAGTAGTAGTCGGAGGGCTTCAGAGACCCAGTACTTC